This paragraph covers one TCR beta chain sequence. The antigen is undetermined. The PCR contained 60 Vbeta and 13 Jbeta primers. Some clones are missing from TCRdb's copy, which holds only in-frame ones; the method was immunoSEQ multiplex PCR. The profile shows 180,000 or so clones, more than 75% of them singletons. The data belong to a study of cytomegalovirus exposure and HLA in healthy donors. General study points: Analyzed later, most CMV-associated TCR beta chains appeared HLA-restricted. Later on, a genetic analysis was performed. It linked a missense variant in DCLRE1C with V- and J-gene trimming of TCR beta. In a later analysis, across HLA loci, associated TCR counts were highest for DRB1, lowest for HLA-C.

J gave up 1 base and V 0 bases, and 5 bases lay outside the gene matches. The germline gives CDR1 SGDLS, CDR2 YYNGEE. This CDR3 has 16 residues. Source material: PBMCs. The chain is built from TRBV9 and TRBJ2-5; TRBD1 agrees at 8 bases. The source of this sequence is a woman aged 25 to 45 in good health and CMV-seropositive. CDR3 residues: CASSVDVGQAQETQYF. In DNA, the CDR3 is TGTGCCAGCAGCGTAGATGTGGGACAGGCCCAAGAGACCCAGTACTTC.